This TCR beta chain was profiled in a study of identical twins. Whole-study results and caveats: Weaker excess twin sharing was seen among beta out-of-frame sequences.

Germline V gene data show CDR1 as DFQATT and CDR2 as SNEGSKA (reference sequence). The V end was cut by 3 bases, the J end by 2 bases, with 11 bases between. The CDR3 length is 13 residues. About this clonotype itself: No antigen is known for it. Being one base from a much bigger clone, this may be a read error. A read error is likely, as this CDR3 ends without the conserved phenylalanine or tryptophan.

A single record per CDR3 protein comes from TCRdb applying MiXCR to the 5' RACE reads. In the table there are roughly 710,000 distinct CDR3 sequences, around 6% of which are singletons. Material for sequencing was naive T cells sorted from blood. The TCR originated in a man between 18 and 29 years old in good health. The rearrangement uses TRBV20-1 and TRBJ2-7; D not certain. CDR3 DNA sequence: TGCAGTGCTAGGGTTCCAGGAACCTACGAGCAGTACTTG. The encoded protein is CSARVPGTYEQYL.